Sequencing of this T cell receptor (beta chain) was carried out in a study of blood T cell repertoires in COVID-19. This CDR3 has 15 residues. The V segment lost 3 bases and the J segment 8 bases; nucleotides outside the gene matches: 9. Per the germline V gene, CDR1 is MDHEN and CDR2 is SYDVKM. Libraries were prepared by immunoSEQ multiplex PCR; TCRdb keeps only in-frame clonotypes and omits some of them. The sample shows around 200,000 clones, around 87% of them seen only once. Sequenced material: peripheral blood. The J gene is TRBJ1-4, the V gene TRBV28; 7 bases align to TRBD1. The sequence was collected from a man aged 35 to 55 with active or convalescent COVID-19. Here the CDR3 reads CASSFDRAIREKLFF. CDR3 DNA sequence: TGTGCCAGCAGTTTCGACAGGGCAATTCGCGAAAAACTGTTTTTT.